The 10 T cell receptor beta chains in this list originate from one sample, sequenced in a study of identical twins. TCRdb processed the 5' RACE reads anew with MiXCR; each CDR3 protein has one entry. The data contain 690,000 or so distinct CDR3 sequences, 8.6% of them seen just once; the ten biggest clones take up more than 0.75%. The same data also went into a second study, on yellow fever vaccine responses in identical twins.

The specimen sequenced was PBMCs. The receptors originated from a woman between 18 and 29 years old in good health.

V is TRBV6-2 or TRBV6-3 and J is TRBJ2-7; 13 bases line up with TRBD2. The CDR3 extends over 21 amino acids. Losses at the gene ends were 2 bases for V and 3 bases for J; bases not matched to a gene: 19. Per the germline V gene, CDR1 is MNHEY and CDR2 is SVGEGT. The CDR3 loop reads CASSYKKGRPGLAGIFYEQYF. The CDR3, as DNA: TGTGCCAGCAGTTACAAGAAGGGGAGACCGGGACTAGCGGGGATATTCTACGAGCAGTACTTC.

The genes are TRBV9 and TRBJ2-1; weak D call: TRBD2 (5 bases). CDR3 size: 16 residues. Trimming pared 0 bases from V and 2 bases from J, leaving 12 bases between. Germline V CDR1 and CDR2: SGDLS, YYNGEE. The CDR3 coding sequence is TGTGCCAGCAGCGTAGCCCCGGAACTAGCCTACAATGAGCAGTTCTTC. Translated: CASSVAPELAYNEQFF.

In its sample, this clonotype was seen many times. This chain joins TRBV20-1 and TRBJ2-7; 10 bases agree with TRBD2. The CDR3 consists of 15 residues. Germline CDR1 and CDR2: DFQATT and SNEGSKA (reference sequence). V was clipped by 0 bases and J by 1 base; unmatched bases: 3. CDR3 coding DNA: TGCAGTGCTAGAGATAGCGGGGGGCTGTCCTACGAGCAGTACTTC. This codes for CSARDSGGLSYEQYF.

The CDR3 loop reads CSAQAPLAGEGEQYF. CDR3 coding DNA: TGCAGTGCTCAAGCCCCACTAGCGGGAGAAGGCGAGCAGTACTTC. The chain recombines TRBV20-1 with TRBJ2-7; the match to TRBD2 covers 11 bases. The CDR3 sequence is 15 residues long. Germline loops: CDR1 DFQATT, CDR2 SNEGSKA (reference sequence). Trimming removed 5 bases from V and 6 bases from J; junction bases left unmatched: 12.

The J gene is TRBJ2-2, the V gene TRBV19; D possibly corresponds to TRBD2 (6 bases). Germline V gives CDR1 LNHDA, CDR2 SQIVND (reference sequence). V was clipped by 6 bases and J by 7 bases, with 18 bases between them. This CDR3 is built from 15 residues. The CDR3 DNA is TGTGCCAGTAGCCTAATACGGGGGATTGTCGGGGAGCTGTTTTTT. This translates into CASSLIRGIVGELFF.

In its sample, this clonotype was seen a few times. The chain links TRBV27 to TRBJ2-3; D not resolved. The germline V gene has CDR1 MNHEY and CDR2 SMNVEV (reference sequence). The V end lost 5 bases, the J end lost 6 bases, and 9 bases lay between the germline ends. The CDR3 is 12 amino acids. The CDR3 DNA sequence: TGTGCCAGCAGTGCCACCCCGGATACGCAGTATTTT. Amino acid sequence: CASSATPDTQYF.

This clonotype was picked up many times. This sequence joins TRBV20-1 and TRBJ2-3; D is undetermined. Trimming pared 0 bases from V and 4 bases from J, leaving 5 bases between. Germline lookup yields CDR1 DFQATT and CDR2 SNEGSKA (reference sequence). The CDR3 spans 12 residues. The CDR3 is CSARDGPDTQYF. The CDR3 coding sequence is TGCAGTGCTAGAGATGGCCCAGATACGCAGTATTTT.

This clonotype was seen ten or more times. The rearrangement uses TRBV6-2 or TRBV6-3 and TRBJ2-3; D possibly matches TRBD1 or TRBD2 (6 bases each). The CDR3 is made up of 15 amino acids. The V end lost 8 bases, the J end lost 5 bases, and 20 bases lay between the germline ends. From germline, CDR1 is MNHEY and CDR2 SVGEGT. CDR3 bases: TGTGCCAGCCGAATCCCAGGGGTGCGGGAAGATACGCAGTATTTT. This gives the protein CASRIPGVREDTQYF.

This chain joins TRBV30 and TRBJ2-3; D call uncertain. The V gene lost 3 bases and the J gene lost 2 bases, with 12 bases spanning the gap. Germline CDR1 reads GTSNPN; CDR2 reads SVGIG (reference sequence). CDR3 length: 14 amino acids. CDR3 protein: CAWSARVPTDTQYF. In DNA, the CDR3 is TGTGCCTGGAGCGCCCGGGTCCCCACAGATACGCAGTATTTT.

This clonotype was seen more than once but under ten times. The chain is built from TRBV12-3 or TRBV12-4 and TRBJ2-7, with 9 bases aligning to TRBD2. This CDR3 spans 14 amino acids. V shed 3 bases, J shed 4 bases, and the junction held 4 bases outside the gene matches. CDR3 DNA: TGTGCCAGCAGTTTCCGGCGGGAGGGTTACGAGCAGTACTTC. It is translated as CASSFRREGYEQYF.